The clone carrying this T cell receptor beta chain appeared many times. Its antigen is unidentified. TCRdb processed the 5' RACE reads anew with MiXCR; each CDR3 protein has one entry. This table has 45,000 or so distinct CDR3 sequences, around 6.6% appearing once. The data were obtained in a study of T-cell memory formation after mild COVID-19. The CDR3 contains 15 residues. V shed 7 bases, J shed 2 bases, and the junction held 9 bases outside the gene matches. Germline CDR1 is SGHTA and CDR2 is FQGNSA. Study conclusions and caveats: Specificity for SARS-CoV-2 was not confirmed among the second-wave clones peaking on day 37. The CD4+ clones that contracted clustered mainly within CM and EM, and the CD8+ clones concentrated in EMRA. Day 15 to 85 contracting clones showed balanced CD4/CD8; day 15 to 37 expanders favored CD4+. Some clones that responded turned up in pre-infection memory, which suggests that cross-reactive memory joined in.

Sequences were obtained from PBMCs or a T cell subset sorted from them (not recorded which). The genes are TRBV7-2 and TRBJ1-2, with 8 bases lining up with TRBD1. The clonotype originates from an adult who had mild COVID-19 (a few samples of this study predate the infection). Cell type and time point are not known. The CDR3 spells CASNLQGGENYGYTF. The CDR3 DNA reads TGTGCCAGCAATCTACAGGGGGGTGAAAACTATGGCTACACCTTC. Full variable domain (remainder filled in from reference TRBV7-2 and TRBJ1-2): GAGVSQSPSNKVTEKGKDVELRCDPISGHTALYWYRQSLGQGLEFLIYFQGNSAPDKSGLPSDRFSAERTGGSVSTLTIQRTQQEDSAVYLCASNLQGGENYGYTFGSGTRLTVV.